The present entry profiles one TCR beta chain with its context. What the recovered Cohort 3 donors had was two negative PCRs, clearance, or symptom resolution. The assay was immunoSEQ multiplex PCR, and TCRdb's table has in-frame clones only and misses some. This sample carries approximately 330,000 clones, 85% to 90% of them seen once, and the ten largest clones take over 8.5%. The entry originates in a study of blood T cell repertoires in COVID-19. Study as a whole: The samples span acute and convalescent COVID-19 from the United States, Italy and Spain. T cells, B-cell-depleted T cells, or PBMCs supplied cDNA or gDNA.

Germline V lookup: CDR1 MNHEY, CDR2 SVGAGI. The V end was cut by 7 bases, the J end by 6 bases, with 12 bases between. The CDR3 totals 13 residues. The TCR was taken from a woman between 25 and 40 years old who had recovered from COVID-19. Sample: PBMCs or T cells enriched from blood (not recorded which). The chain recombines TRBV6-5 with TRBJ1-4; D is uncertain. CDR3 amino acids: CASTPFEDEKLFF. For the CDR3, the DNA is TGTGCCAGCACCCCCTTCGAGGATGAAAAACTGTTTTTT.